The clone carrying this T cell receptor beta chain was recorded only once. What it binds is not known. The data were obtained in a study of cytomegalovirus exposure and HLA in healthy donors. Whole-study findings and limits: Later analysis found that TCR beta chains associated with HLA were more clonally expanded than other, equally common chains. In a later analysis, most CMV-associated TCR beta chains appeared HLA-restricted.

A multiplex PCR was run with 60 Vbeta primers and 13 Jbeta primers. The method was immunoSEQ multiplex PCR; TCRdb's version includes in-frame clones alone and lacks a portion of them. Among 190,000 or so clones listed, roughly 80% were seen once. CDR1 and CDR2 (germline): SNHLY, FYNNEI. The V and J ends lost 8 bases and 0 bases, in that order; junction bases with no gene match: 9. The CDR3 length is 15 residues. The sequencing sample was made of PBMCs. The sequence derives from a woman aged 45-59 years in good health and CMV-seropositive. J is TRBJ2-5 and V is TRBV2, with 7 nucleotides matching TRBD2. This chain's CDR3 is CASRGAGANQETQYF. The CDR3 DNA sequence: TGTGCCAGCCGTGGGGCGGGAGCTAACCAAGAGACCCAGTACTTC.